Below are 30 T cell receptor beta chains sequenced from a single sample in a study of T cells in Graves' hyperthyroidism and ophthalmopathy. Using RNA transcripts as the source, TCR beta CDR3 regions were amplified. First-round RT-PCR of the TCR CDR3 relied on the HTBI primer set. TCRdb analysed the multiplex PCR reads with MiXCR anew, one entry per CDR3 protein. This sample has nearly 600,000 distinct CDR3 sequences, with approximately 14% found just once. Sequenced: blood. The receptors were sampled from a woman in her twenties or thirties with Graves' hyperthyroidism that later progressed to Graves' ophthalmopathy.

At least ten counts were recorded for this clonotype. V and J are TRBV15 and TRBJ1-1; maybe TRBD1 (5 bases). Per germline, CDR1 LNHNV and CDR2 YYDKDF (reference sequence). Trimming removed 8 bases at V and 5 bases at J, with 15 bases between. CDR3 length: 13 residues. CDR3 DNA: TGTGCCACCGCCGGGGGGAGGCGGACTGAAGCTTTCTTT. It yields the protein CATAGGRRTEAFF.

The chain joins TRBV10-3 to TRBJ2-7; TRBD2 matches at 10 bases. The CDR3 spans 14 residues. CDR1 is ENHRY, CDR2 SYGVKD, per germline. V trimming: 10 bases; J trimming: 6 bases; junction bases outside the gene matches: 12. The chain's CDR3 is CATTPLAGAGEQYF. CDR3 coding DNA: TGTGCCACCACCCCTCTAGCGGGAGCCGGCGAGCAGTACTTC.

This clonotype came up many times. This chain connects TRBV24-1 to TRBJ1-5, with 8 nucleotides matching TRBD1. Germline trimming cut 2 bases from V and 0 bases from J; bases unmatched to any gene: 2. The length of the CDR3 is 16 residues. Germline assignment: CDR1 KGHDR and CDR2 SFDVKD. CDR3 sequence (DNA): TGTGCCACCAGTGATTCGCAGGGGGCTAGCAATCAGCCCCAGCATTTT. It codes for CATSDSQGASNQPQHF.

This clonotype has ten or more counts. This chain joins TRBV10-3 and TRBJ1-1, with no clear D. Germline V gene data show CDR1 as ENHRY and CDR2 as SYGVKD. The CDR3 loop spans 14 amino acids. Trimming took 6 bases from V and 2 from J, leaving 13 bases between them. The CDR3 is CAIRGGEINTEAFF. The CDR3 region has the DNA TGTGCCATCAGGGGAGGAGAGATCAACACTGAAGCTTTCTTT.

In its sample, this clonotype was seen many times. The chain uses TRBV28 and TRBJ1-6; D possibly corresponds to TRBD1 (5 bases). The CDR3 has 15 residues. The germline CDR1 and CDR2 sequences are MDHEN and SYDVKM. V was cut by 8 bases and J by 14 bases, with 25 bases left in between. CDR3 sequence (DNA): TGTGCCAGCTTTCTTACCGGGACGGGCCTTCGGACCCTCCACTTT. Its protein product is CASFLTGTGLRTLHF.

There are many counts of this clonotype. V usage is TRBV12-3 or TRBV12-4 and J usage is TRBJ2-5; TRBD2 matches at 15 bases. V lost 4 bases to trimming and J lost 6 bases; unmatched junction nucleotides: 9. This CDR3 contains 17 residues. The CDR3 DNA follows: TGTGCCAGCAGTTACTGGACTAGCGGGAGGGCCCTGAAGACCCAGTACTTC. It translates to CASSYWTSGRALKTQYF.

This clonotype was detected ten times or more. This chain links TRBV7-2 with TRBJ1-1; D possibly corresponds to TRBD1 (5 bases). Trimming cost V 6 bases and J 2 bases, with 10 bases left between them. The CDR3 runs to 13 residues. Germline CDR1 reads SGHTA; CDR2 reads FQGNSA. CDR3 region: CASRMGGNTEAFF. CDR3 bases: TGTGCCAGCAGGATGGGGGGTAACACTGAAGCTTTCTTT.

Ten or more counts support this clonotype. Written as DNA, the CDR3 is TGTGCCATCCCGGACAGGGCGGCCGCCAATGAGCAGTTCTTC. Translating gives CAIPDRAAANEQFF. The chain recombines TRBV7-9 with TRBJ2-1; 8 bases are a match to TRBD1. Losses at the gene ends were 10 bases for V and 6 bases for J; bases not matched to a gene: 11. The CDR3 sequence is 14 residues long. Looked up from germline, CDR1 is SEHNR and CDR2 is FQNEAQ (reference sequence).

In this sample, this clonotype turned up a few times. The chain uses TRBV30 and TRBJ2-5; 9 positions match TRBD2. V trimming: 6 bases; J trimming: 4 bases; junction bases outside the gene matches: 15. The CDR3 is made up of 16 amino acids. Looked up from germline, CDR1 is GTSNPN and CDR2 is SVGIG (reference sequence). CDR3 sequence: CACADYIAGEGETQYF. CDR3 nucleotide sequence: TGTGCCTGCGCCGATTACATAGCGGGAGAGGGAGAGACCCAGTACTTC.

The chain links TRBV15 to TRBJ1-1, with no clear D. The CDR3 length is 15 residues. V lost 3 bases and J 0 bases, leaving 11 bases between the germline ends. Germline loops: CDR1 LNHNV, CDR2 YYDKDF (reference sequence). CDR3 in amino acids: CATSRGRSLNTEAFF. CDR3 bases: TGTGCCACCAGCAGGGGCAGATCTCTGAACACTGAAGCTTTCTTT.

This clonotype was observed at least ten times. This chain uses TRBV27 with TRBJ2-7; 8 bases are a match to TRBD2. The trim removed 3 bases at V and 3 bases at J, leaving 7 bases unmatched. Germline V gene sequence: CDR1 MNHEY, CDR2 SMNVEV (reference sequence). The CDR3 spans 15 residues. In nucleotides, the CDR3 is TGTGCCAGCAGTTTCAAAACTAGCGGCATCTACGAGCAGTACTTC. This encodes CASSFKTSGIYEQYF.

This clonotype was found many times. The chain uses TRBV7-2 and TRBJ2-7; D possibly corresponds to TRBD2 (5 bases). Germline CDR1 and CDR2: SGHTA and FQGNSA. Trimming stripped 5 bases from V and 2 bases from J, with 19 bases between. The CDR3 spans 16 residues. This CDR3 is CASSPPSGALPYEQYF. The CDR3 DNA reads TGTGCCAGCAGCCCCCCCAGCGGAGCGCTCCCCTACGAGCAGTACTTC.

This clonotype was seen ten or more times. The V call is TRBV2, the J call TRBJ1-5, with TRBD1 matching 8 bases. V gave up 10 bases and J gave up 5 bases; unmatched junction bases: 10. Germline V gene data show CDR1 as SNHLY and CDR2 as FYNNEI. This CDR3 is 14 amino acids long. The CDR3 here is CAIKDRVGDQPQHF. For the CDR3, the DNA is TGTGCCATCAAGGACAGGGTGGGGGATCAGCCCCAGCATTTT.

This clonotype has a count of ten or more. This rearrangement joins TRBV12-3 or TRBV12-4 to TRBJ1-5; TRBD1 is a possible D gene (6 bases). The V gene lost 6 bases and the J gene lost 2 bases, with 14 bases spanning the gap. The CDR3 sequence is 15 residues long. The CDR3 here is CASRSLGHRNQPQHF. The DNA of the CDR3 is TGTGCCAGCAGGAGCCTGGGACACCGCAATCAGCCCCAGCATTTT.

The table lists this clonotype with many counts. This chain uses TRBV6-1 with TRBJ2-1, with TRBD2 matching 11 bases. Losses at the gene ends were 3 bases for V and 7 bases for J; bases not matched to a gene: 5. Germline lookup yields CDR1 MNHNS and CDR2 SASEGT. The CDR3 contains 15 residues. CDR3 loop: CASSDIAGGVNEQFF. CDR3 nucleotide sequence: TGTGCCAGCAGTGATATAGCGGGAGGGGTAAATGAGCAGTTCTTC.

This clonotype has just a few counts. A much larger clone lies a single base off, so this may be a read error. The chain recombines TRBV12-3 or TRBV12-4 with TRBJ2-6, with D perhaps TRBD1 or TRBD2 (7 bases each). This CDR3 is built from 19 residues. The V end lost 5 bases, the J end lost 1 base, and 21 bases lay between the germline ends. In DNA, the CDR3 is TGTGCCAGCAGTAATATCAGGGGGGGCCTAGGGTCTGGGGCCAACGTCCTGACTTTC. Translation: CASSNIRGGLGSGANVLTF.

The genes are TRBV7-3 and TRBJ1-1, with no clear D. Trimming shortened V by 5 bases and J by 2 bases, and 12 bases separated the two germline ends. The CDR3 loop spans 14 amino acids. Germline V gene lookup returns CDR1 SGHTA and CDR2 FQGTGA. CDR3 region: CASSASGVNTEAFF. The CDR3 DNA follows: TGTGCCAGCAGCGCCTCAGGAGTTAACACTGAAGCTTTCTTT.

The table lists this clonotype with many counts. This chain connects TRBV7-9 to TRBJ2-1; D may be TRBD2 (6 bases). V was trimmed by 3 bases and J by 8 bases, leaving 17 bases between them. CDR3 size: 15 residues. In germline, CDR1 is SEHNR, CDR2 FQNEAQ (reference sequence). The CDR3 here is CASSFSDGRWDEQFF. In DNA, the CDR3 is TGTGCCAGCAGCTTTAGTGACGGGAGATGGGATGAGCAGTTCTTC.

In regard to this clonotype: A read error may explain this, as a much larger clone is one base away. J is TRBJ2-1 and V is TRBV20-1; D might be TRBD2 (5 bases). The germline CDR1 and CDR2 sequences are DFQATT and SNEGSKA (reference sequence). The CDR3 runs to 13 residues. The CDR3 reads CSARGSGYNGQFF. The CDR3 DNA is TGCAGTGCTAGAGGAAGCGGCTACAATGGGCAGTTCTTC.

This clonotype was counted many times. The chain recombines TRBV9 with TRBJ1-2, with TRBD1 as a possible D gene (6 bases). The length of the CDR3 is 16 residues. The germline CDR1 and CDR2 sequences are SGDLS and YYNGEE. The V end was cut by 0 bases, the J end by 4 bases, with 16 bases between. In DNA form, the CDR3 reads TGTGCCAGCAGCGTAGGGGTACCGGGGGCTGGCTATGGCTACACCTTC. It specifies CASSVGVPGAGYGYTF.

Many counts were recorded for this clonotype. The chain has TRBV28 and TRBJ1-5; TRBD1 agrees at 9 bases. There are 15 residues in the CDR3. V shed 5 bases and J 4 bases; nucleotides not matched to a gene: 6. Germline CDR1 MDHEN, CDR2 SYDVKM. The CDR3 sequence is CASSTMGQGNQPQHF. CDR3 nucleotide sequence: TGTGCCAGCAGTACTATGGGACAGGGAAATCAGCCCCAGCATTTT.

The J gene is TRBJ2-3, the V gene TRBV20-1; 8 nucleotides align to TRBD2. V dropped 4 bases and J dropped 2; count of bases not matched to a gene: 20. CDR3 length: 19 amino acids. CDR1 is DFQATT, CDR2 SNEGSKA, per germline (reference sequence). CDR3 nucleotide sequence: TGCAGTGCTACCACCGGGGGCGCGTCTAGCGGGTCTTACACAGATACGCAGTATTTT. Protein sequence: CSATTGGASSGSYTDTQYF.

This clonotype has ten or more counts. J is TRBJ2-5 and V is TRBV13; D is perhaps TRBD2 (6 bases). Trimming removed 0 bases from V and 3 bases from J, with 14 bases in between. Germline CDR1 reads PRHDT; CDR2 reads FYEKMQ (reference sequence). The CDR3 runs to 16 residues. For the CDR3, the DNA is TGTGCCAGCAGCTTAGGAGGAGCGGGCCACGAAGAGACCCAGTACTTC. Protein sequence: CASSLGGAGHEETQYF.

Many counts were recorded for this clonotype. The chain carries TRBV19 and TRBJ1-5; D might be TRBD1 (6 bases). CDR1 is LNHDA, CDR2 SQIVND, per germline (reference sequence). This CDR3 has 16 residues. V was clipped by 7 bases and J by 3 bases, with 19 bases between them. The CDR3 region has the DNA TGTGCCAGTACCCTATCGGCCGGGGGCCTCAATCAGCCCCAGCATTTT. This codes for CASTLSAGGLNQPQHF.

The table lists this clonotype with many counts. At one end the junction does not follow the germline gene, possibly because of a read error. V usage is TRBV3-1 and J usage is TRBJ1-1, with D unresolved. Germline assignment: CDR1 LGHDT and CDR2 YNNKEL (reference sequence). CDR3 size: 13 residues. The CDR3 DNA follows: TGTGCCAGCAACCAAGATCGGGGAACTGAAGCTTTCTTT. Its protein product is CASNQDRGTEAFF.

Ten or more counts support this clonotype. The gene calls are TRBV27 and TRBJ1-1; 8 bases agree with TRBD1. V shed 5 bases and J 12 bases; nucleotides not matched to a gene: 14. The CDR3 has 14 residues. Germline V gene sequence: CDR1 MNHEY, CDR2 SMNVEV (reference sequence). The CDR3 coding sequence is TGTGCCAGCAGTGACGGGACAGGAATGGGTAAAACTTTCTTT. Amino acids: CASSDGTGMGKTFF.

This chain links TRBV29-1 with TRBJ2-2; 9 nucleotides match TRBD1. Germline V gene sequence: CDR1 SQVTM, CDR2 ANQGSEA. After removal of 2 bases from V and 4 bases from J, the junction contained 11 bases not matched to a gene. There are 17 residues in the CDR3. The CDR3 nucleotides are TGCAGCGTTGAAAGGATCGACCGGGACAGGGTCACCGGGGAGCTGTTTTTT. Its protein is CSVERIDRDRVTGELFF.

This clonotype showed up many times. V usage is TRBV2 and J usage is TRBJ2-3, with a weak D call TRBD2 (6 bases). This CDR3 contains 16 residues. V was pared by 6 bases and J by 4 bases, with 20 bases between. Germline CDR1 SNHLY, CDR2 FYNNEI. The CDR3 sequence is CASSNWRAIGADTQYF. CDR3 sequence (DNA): TGTGCCAGCAGCAACTGGAGGGCCATCGGGGCAGATACGCAGTATTTT.

CDR3 bases: TGTGCCAGCAGTTTTCCGACTAGCGGGGTTTACAATGAGCAGTTCTTC. Amino acid sequence: CASSFPTSGVYNEQFF. This chain uses TRBV28 with TRBJ2-1; 11 bases are shared with TRBD2. CDR3 length: 16 amino acids. The germline V gene encodes CDR1 MDHEN and CDR2 SYDVKM. V gave up 3 bases and J gave up 4 bases; unmatched junction bases: 5.

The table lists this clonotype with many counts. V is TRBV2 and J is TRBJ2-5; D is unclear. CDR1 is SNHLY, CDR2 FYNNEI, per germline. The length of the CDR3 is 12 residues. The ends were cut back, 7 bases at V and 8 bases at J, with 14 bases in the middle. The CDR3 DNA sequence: TGTGCCAGCACGTTTGAATCAAGAACCCAGTACTTC. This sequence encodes CASTFESRTQYF. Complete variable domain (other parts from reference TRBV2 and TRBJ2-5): EPEVTQTPSHQVTQMGQEVILRCVPISNHLYFYWYRQILGQKVEFLVSFYNNEISEKSEIFDDQFSVERPDGSNFTLKIRSTKLEDSAMYFCASTFESRTQYFGPGTRLLVL.